This record looks at one TCR beta chain sequence and its context. Its antigen is unknown. The record originates from a study of T cell responses to AZD1222 COVID-19 vaccine. Study outcomes and limitations: Among the donors, most were white British and more were female, and clonal diversity was possibly underestimated. Among vaccine-associated CD4 TCRs, coverage spanned spike, with dominance at 160-218 and 743-854.

CDR1 is MGHDK, CDR2 SYGVNS, per germline. The germline V and J ends were trimmed by 6 bases and 4 bases, with 6 bases remaining between them. This CDR3 region has 11 residues. Libraries were prepared by immunoSEQ multiplex PCR; TCRdb keeps only in-frame clonotypes and omits some of them. Among roughly 100,000 clones listed, 80% to 95% were seen once. This clonotype was sampled from an adult in good health. Sequencing used peripheral blood, obtained on day 0 of AZD1222 vaccination. J is TRBJ2-5 and V is TRBV25-1; no clear D gene. The CDR3 nucleotides read TGTGCCAGCAGGGTGGGAGAGACCCAGTACTTC. Encoded protein: CASRVGETQYF.